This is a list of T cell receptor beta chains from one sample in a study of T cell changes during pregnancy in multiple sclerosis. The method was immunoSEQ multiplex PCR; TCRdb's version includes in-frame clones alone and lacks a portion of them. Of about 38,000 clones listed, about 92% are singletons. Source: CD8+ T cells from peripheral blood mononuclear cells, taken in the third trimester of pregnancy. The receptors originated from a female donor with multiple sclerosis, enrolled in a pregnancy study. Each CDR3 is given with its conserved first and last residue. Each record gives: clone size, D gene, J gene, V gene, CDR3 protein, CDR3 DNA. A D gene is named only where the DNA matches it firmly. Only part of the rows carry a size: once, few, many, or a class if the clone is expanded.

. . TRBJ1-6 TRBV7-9 CASSPDSGLSLHF TGTGCCAGCAGCCCGGACAGCGGTTTGTCCCTCCACTTT
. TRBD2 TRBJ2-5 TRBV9 CASSAPGLAGGPRETQYF TGTGCCAGCAGCGCCCCGGGACTAGCGGGGGGGCCCAGAGAGACCCAGTACTTC
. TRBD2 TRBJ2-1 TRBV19 CASSVASGEHEQFF TGTGCCAGTAGTGTTGCTAGCGGGGAGCATGAGCAGTTCTTC
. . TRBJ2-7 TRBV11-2 CASSSYSYEQYF TGTGCCAGCAGCTCGTACAGCTACGAGCAGTACTTC
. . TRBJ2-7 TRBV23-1 CASSQSRPKRTIAYEQYF TGCGCCAGCAGTCAATCAAGGCCGAAGCGTACAATTGCCTACGAGCAGTACTTC
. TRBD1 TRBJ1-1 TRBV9 CASSPGQGPEAFF TGTGCCAGCAGCCCAGGACAGGGCCCTGAAGCTTTCTTT
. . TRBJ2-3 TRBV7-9 CASRGLGASTSTDTQYF TGTGCCAGCAGGGGGCTGGGGGCTAGCACTAGCACAGATACGCAGTATTTT
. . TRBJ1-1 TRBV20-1 CSAPLQRDTFF TGCAGTGCTCCACTTCAACGGGATACTTTCTTT
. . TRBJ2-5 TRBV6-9 CASRRTDGFCFKYF TGTGCCAGCAGACGGACAGACGGTTTCTGTTTTAAGTACTTC
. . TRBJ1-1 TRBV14 CASSQNRRGEDTEAFF TGTGCCAGCAGCCAAAATAGGCGGGGGGAAGACACTGAAGCTTTCTTT
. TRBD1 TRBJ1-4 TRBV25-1 CARRRGTGNEKLFF TGTGCCAGAAGGAGAGGGACAGGGAATGAAAAACTGTTTTTT
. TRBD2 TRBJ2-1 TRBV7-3 CASSLTYSPSGGDEQFF TGTGCCAGCAGCTTAACGTATTCCCCTAGCGGGGGCGATGAGCAGTTCTTC
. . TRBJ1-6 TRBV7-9 CASSLAFVRDSYNSPLHF TGTGCCAGCAGCTTAGCGTTCGTCAGGGACTCCTATAATTCACCCCTCCACTTT
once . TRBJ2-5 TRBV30 CAWSVSYETGTQYF TGTGCCTGGAGTGTGTCGTACGAAACGGGGACCCAGTACTTC
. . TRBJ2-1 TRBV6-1 CATRTADYNEQFF TGTGCCACCAGGACAGCCGACTACAATGAGCAGTTCTTC
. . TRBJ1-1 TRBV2 CAADRVKNTEAFF TGTGCCGCAGACAGAGTTAAGAACACTGAAGCTTTCTTT
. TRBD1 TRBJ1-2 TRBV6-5 CASSPRTGYYGYTF TGTGCCAGCAGTCCCAGGACAGGCTACTATGGCTACACCTTC
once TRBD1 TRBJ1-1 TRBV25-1 CASSEYFPGTGLNTEAFF TGTGCCAGCAGTGAATACTTCCCTGGGACAGGTCTGAACACTGAAGCTTTCTTT
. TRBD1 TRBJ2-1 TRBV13 CASSGGTESSYNEQFF TGTGCCAGCAGCGGTGGGACAGAGAGCTCCTACAATGAGCAGTTCTTC
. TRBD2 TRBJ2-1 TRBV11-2 CASSLVGGEGVWNEQFF TGTGCCAGCAGCTTAGTCGGCGGGGAGGGTGTCTGGAATGAGCAGTTCTTC
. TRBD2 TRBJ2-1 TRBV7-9 CASSLGLAGGLEQFF TGTGCCAGCAGCCTGGGACTAGCGGGGGGTCTGGAGCAGTTCTTC
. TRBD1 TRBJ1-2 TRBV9 CASSVASRGQGFGYTF TGTGCCAGCAGCGTAGCCAGCCGGGGACAGGGGTTTGGCTACACCTTC
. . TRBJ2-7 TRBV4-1 CASSPVARRGSGEQYF TGCGCCAGCAGCCCCGTCGCTCGGCGGGGCTCGGGGGAGCAGTACTTC
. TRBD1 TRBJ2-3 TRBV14 CASSWGQFLGTQYF TGTGCCAGCAGCTGGGGACAGTTTCTTGGTACGCAGTATTTT
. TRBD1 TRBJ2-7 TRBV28 CASEPGTGIYEQYF TGTGCCAGCGAACCCGGGACAGGGATCTACGAGCAGTACTTC
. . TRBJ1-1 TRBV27 CASSLGSGEHTEAFF TGTGCCAGCAGTTTAGGGTCCGGGGAGCACACTGAAGCTTTCTTT
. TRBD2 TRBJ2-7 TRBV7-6 CASSPERLAGGKGYEQYF TGTGCCAGCAGCCCCGAACGACTAGCGGGGGGAAAGGGGTACGAGCAGTACTTC
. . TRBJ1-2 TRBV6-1 CASSDPGAGLHTF TGTGCCAGCAGTGATCCCGGCGCTGGGCTACACACCTTC
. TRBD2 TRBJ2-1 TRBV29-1 CSVASGSSYNEQFF TGCAGCGTTGCAAGCGGGAGCTCCTACAATGAGCAGTTCTTC
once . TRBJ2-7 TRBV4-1 CASSQGEGEAYEQYF TGCGCCAGCAGCCAAGGGGAGGGGGAGGCCTACGAGCAGTACTTC
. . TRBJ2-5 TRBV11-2 CASSFGLATKETQYF TGTGCCAGCAGCTTCGGGCTAGCGACGAAAGAGACCCAGTACTTC
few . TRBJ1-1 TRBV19 CASRYGEGGSEAFF TGTGCCAGTAGGTATGGGGAAGGAGGGTCTGAAGCTTTCTTT
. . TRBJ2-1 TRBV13 CASSFRGGSYNEQFF TGTGCCAGCAGCTTCAGGGGTGGTTCCTACAATGAGCAGTTCTTC
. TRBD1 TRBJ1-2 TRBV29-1 CSAEGDSYGYTF TGCAGCGCCGAAGGGGACAGCTATGGCTACACCTTC
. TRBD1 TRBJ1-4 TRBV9 CASSVDTGGPNEKLFF TGTGCCAGCAGCGTAGACACAGGGGGCCCTAATGAAAAACTGTTTTTT
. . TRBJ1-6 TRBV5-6 CASSLNPGSRSPLHF TGTGCCAGCAGCCTCAATCCGGGGAGCAGATCACCCCTCCACTTT
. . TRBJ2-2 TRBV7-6 CASSSDEGAGDTGELFF TGTGCCAGCAGCTCAGACGAAGGGGCAGGTGACACCGGGGAGCTGTTTTTT
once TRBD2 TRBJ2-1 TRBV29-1 CSVAGGSSGLNEQFF TGCAGCGTCGCGGGGGGGAGCTCCGGTTTAAATGAGCAGTTCTTC
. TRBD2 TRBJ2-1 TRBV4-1 CASSPGLAGGFEQFF TGCGCCAGCAGCCCGGGACTAGCGGGGGGGTTTGAGCAGTTCTTC
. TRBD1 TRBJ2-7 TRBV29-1 CSVVQGVHEQYF TGCAGCGTTGTACAGGGGGTTCACGAGCAGTACTTC
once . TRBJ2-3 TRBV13 CASSQGRTDTQYF TGTGCCAGCAGCCAGGGCCGCACAGATACGCAGTATTTT
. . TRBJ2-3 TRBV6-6 CASSLGHPSTDTQYF TGTGCCAGCAGTCTAGGACACCCAAGCACAGATACGCAGTATTTT
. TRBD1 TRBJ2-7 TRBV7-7 CASSPTGFHEQYF TGTGCTAGCAGCCCGACAGGGTTCCACGAGCAGTACTTC
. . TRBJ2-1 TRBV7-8 CASSLGGGTYNEQFF TGTGCCAGCAGCTTAGGGGGGGGCACCTACAATGAGCAGTTCTTC
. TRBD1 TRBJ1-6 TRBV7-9 CASSTEGDSSYNSPLHF TGTGCCAGCAGCACCGAGGGGGACAGCTCCTATAATTCACCCCTCCACTTT
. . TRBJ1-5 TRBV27 CASSRDGVSNQPQHF TGTGCCAGCAGCCGAGACGGGGTGAGCAATCAGCCCCAGCATTTT
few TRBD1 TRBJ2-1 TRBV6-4 CASSDDNRGAYNEQFF TGTGCCAGCAGTGACGATAACAGGGGGGCCTACAATGAGCAGTTCTTC
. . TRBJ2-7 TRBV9 CASSVVGNEGEQYF TGTGCCAGCAGCGTAGTAGGTAACGAGGGCGAGCAGTACTTC
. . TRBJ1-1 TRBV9 CASSVGASTEAFF TGTGCCAGCAGCGTAGGGGCGAGCACTGAAGCTTTCTTT
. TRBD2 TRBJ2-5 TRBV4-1 CASSARGYQETQYF TGCGCCAGCAGCGCGCGGGGGTACCAAGAGACCCAGTACTTC
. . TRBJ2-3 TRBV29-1 CSVAFGGAHTDTQYF TGCAGCGTAGCATTTGGGGGGGCCCACACAGATACGCAGTATTTT
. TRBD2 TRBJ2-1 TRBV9 CASSVGTSGLSEQFF TGTGCCAGCAGCGTTGGGACTAGCGGCCTCAGTGAGCAGTTCTTC
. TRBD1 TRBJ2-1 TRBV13 CASRTGTGSSYNEQFF TGTGCCAGCAGGACCGGGACAGGGAGCTCCTACAATGAGCAGTTCTTC
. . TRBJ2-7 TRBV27 CASNFGGPSYEQYF TGTGCCAGCAACTTCGGGGGGCCATCCTACGAGCAGTACTTC
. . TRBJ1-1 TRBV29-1 CSDGGLNTEAFF TGCAGCGACGGGGGTCTGAACACTGAAGCTTTCTTT
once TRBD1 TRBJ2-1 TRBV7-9 CASSLPPGGTYNEQFF TGTGCCAGCAGCTTACCACCAGGGGGCACCTACAATGAGCAGTTCTTC
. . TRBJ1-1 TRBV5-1 CASSLGWGGTEAFF TGCGCCAGCAGCTTGGGTTGGGGGGGCACTGAAGCTTTCTTT
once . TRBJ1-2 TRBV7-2 CASSLVRDYGYTF TGTGCCAGCAGCTTAGTCAGGGACTATGGCTACACCTTC